The entry below gives a single T cell receptor beta chain sequence along with its context. These data belong to a study of shared clonotypes between healthy human individuals. Libraries were prepared by immunoSEQ multiplex PCR; TCRdb keeps only in-frame clonotypes and omits some of them. The sample consists of about 600,000 clones, around 78% of them appearing once. After removal of 4 bases from V and 11 bases from J, the junction contained 17 bases not matched to a gene. Germline assignment: CDR1 MGHRA and CDR2 YSYEKL. CDR3 length: 16 residues. The sequencing input was PBMCs. V usage is TRBV4-1 and J usage is TRBJ1-5; 7 bases line up with TRBD1. The TCR was taken from a woman in her thirties or forties in good health. Some clones in this sample may be carry-over from other donors' samples. The CDR3 sequence is CASSRDTGALNDAQHF. The CDR3 bases are TGCGCCAGCAGCCGGGATACAGGGGCCCTCAATGACGCCCAGCATTTT.